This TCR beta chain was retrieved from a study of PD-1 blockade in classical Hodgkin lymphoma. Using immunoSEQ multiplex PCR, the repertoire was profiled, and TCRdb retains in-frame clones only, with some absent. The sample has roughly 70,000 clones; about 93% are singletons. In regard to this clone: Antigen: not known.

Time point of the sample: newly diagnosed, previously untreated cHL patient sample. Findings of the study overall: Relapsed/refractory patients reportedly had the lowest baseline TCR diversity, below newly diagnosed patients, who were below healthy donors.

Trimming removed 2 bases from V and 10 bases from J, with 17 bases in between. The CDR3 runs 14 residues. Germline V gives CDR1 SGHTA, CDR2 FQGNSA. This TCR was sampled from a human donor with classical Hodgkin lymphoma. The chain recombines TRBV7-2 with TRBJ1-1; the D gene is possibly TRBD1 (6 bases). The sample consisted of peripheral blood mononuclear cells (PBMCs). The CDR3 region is CASSLRGTDPGAFF. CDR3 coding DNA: TGTGCCAGCAGCTTAAGGGGGACCGACCCGGGAGCTTTCTTT. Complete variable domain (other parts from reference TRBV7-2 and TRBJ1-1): GAGVSQSPSNKVTEKGKDVELRCDPISGHTALYWYRQSLGQGLEFLIYFQGNSAPDKSGLPSDRFSAERTGGSVSTLTIQRTQQEDSAVYLCASSLRGTDPGAFFGQGTRLTVV.